The rows below give T cell receptor beta chains drawn from one sample of a study of blood T cells in healthy people across ages. A single record per CDR3 protein comes from TCRdb applying MiXCR to the 5' RACE reads. Found here are about 1.5 million distinct CDR3 sequences, about 45% of them singletons; the top ten hold about 4%. Material: blood. These receptors came from a woman between 18 and 30 years old in good health. CDR3s leave out the opening cysteine and the closing phenylalanine or tryptophan. The order of the fields is V gene, CDR3 length, J gene, clone size, CDR3 protein. Expanded clones are given a class, and other clones once, few, many or no size at all.

v_gene: TRBV4-2
len: 13
j_gene: TRBJ2-1
abundance: NA
CDR3aa: ASSPTGTGHNEQF

v_gene: TRBV30
len: 14
j_gene: TRBJ2-3
abundance: few
CDR3aa: AWSPGTSGITDTQY

v_gene: TRBV15
len: 13
j_gene: TRBJ1-5
abundance: NA
CDR3aa: ATSRDTQDNQPQH

v_gene: TRBV5-1
len: 12
j_gene: TRBJ2-3
abundance: NA
CDR3aa: ASSLASGLDTQY

v_gene: TRBV28
len: 11
j_gene: TRBJ2-1
abundance: NA
CDR3aa: ASIRDSYNEQF

v_gene: TRBV7-8
len: 14
j_gene: TRBJ1-4
abundance: NA
CDR3aa: ASIEGVAATNEKLF

v_gene: TRBV7-9
len: 16
j_gene: TRBJ2-4
abundance: NA
CDR3aa: ASRPSSGTGGSKNIQY

v_gene: TRBV6-2/TRBV6-3
len: 16
j_gene: NA
abundance: NA
CDR3aa: ASSFPSGPRRSYNEQY

v_gene: TRBV7-3
len: 12
j_gene: TRBJ1-1
abundance: NA
CDR3aa: ASSLTGRYTEAF

v_gene: TRBV29-1
len: 11
j_gene: TRBJ2-2
abundance: NA
CDR3aa: SVEKHDTGELF

v_gene: TRBV28
len: 12
j_gene: TRBJ2-7
abundance: few
CDR3aa: ASTRPGQGYEQY

v_gene: TRBV6-1
len: 12
j_gene: TRBJ2-7
abundance: NA
CDR3aa: ASSARTGTYEQY

v_gene: TRBV7-9
len: 13
j_gene: TRBJ1-2
abundance: once
CDR3aa: ASSLVPRINYGYT

v_gene: TRBV9
len: 12
j_gene: TRBJ1-2
abundance: few
CDR3aa: ASSVGRGPHGYT

v_gene: TRBV4-1
len: 13
j_gene: TRBJ1-5
abundance: few
CDR3aa: ASSHGQGLNQPQH

v_gene: TRBV12-3/TRBV12-4
len: 14
j_gene: TRBJ1-6
abundance: NA
CDR3aa: ASSLDAASYNSPLH

v_gene: TRBV20-1
len: 11
j_gene: TRBJ1-5
abundance: NA
CDR3aa: SATQDRDQPQH

v_gene: TRBV3-1
len: 11
j_gene: TRBJ1-1
abundance: few
CDR3aa: ASRQGPRTEAF

v_gene: TRBV2
len: 8
j_gene: TRBJ1-1
abundance: few
CDR3aa: ASMNTEAF

v_gene: TRBV6-2/TRBV6-3
len: 10
j_gene: TRBJ2-3
abundance: once
CDR3aa: ASSPRLAAQY

v_gene: TRBV11-1
len: 15
j_gene: TRBJ2-4
abundance: few
CDR3aa: ASSPGTSGIAKNIQY

v_gene: TRBV5-1
len: 15
j_gene: TRBJ2-3
abundance: many
CDR3aa: ASSVPGRGARTDTQY